These 17 T cell receptor beta chains came from one sample sequenced in a study of CD8 T cells in ankylosing spondylitis. TCRdb reprocessed the 5' RACE reads with MiXCR, giving one entry per CDR3 protein. In the table there are more than 600,000 distinct CDR3 sequences, about 20% of which are singletons. Broader study findings: The study identified a TCR beta motif of 7 or 8 highly homologous variants that appeared characteristic of ankylosing spondylitis blood.

Antigen specificity for these receptors is unknown. The sequenced material came from blood, either unsorted or a sorted T cell fraction (not recorded which). The receptors come from a male donor with ankylosing spondylitis.

This clonotype was recorded a few times. This chain links TRBV12-3 or TRBV12-4 with TRBJ1-1; D not resolved. V lost 6 bases and J lost 5, with 16 bases in between. This CDR3 contains 14 residues. The CDR3 reads CASSPRTQTTEAFF. The CDR3 DNA follows: TGTGCCAGCAGCCCTCGGACCCAGACTACTGAAGCTTTCTTT.

The chain couples TRBV28 to TRBJ2-1; possibly TRBD2 for D (5 bases). The CDR3 has 15 amino acids. Germline CDR1 and CDR2: MDHEN and SYDVKM. Trimming stripped 5 bases from V and 0 bases from J, with 11 bases between. CDR3 DNA sequence: TGTGCCAGCAGTACTCAGCGGTTCTCCTACAATGAGCAGTTCTTC. This translates into CASSTQRFSYNEQFF.

Only a few counts were recorded for this clonotype. The chain recombines TRBV12-3 or TRBV12-4 with TRBJ2-7, with D possibly TRBD2 on 6 matching bases. The CDR3 is 12 residues long. V lost 5 bases, J lost 7 bases, and 12 bases lay in between. The CDR3 bases are TGTGCCAGCAGTCGGGACTCCCTGGAGCAGTACTTC. Protein sequence: CASSRDSLEQYF.

The rearrangement uses TRBV6-1 and TRBJ2-1; weak D call: TRBD2 (5 bases). V lost 3 bases and J lost 0, with 9 bases in between. The CDR3 has 15 residues. Germline V gene lookup returns CDR1 MNHNS and CDR2 SASEGT. The CDR3 region is CASSDMGVSYNEQFF. CDR3 DNA sequence: TGTGCCAGCAGTGACATGGGAGTCTCCTACAATGAGCAGTTCTTC.

The chain is built from TRBV10-3 and TRBJ2-3; 7 nucleotides agree with TRBD1. Trimming took 6 bases from V and 2 from J; bases not matched to a gene: 2. The germline V gene encodes CDR1 ENHRY and CDR2 SYGVKD. CDR3 size: 13 residues. The CDR3 nucleotides read TGTGCCATCAGGGGGACAGCCACAGATACGCAGTATTTT. Protein sequence: CAIRGTATDTQYF.

This sequence joins TRBV15 and TRBJ1-6, with TRBD1 matching 7 bases. V lost 1 base to trimming and J lost 6 bases; unmatched junction nucleotides: 3. There are 15 residues in the CDR3. Germline assignment: CDR1 LNHNV and CDR2 YYDKDF (reference sequence). This CDR3 is CATSRGGTANSPLHF. The CDR3, as DNA: TGTGCCACCAGCAGAGGAGGGACAGCTAATTCACCCCTCCACTTT.

CDR3 DNA sequence: TGCAGCGTTGAAGTTGCGGACAGGGCCCAACTGGGGGAGCAGTACTTC. Protein sequence: CSVEVADRAQLGEQYF. The chain has TRBV29-1 and TRBJ2-7; 8 nucleotides match TRBD1. Germline loops: CDR1 SQVTM, CDR2 ANQGSEA. This CDR3 comprises 16 residues. V lost 1 base, J lost 7 bases, and 15 bases stayed unmatched.

This rearrangement joins TRBV29-1 to TRBJ2-5, with D unresolved. The CDR3 covers 12 residues. V was shortened by 3 bases and J by 5 bases, with 10 bases between the two germline ends. In germline, CDR1 is SQVTM, CDR2 ANQGSEA. The CDR3 DNA follows: TGCAGCGTTGATGGGGTATCGGAGACCCAGTACTTC. Translated: CSVDGVSETQYF.

The rearrangement links TRBV20-1 to TRBJ2-5, with D unclear. Trimming took off 6 bases at V and 4 bases at J, with 18 bases between the two ends. Germline V gene data show CDR1 as DFQATT and CDR2 as SNEGSKA (reference sequence). The CDR3 loop spans 14 amino acids. DNA for the CDR3: TGCAGTGCGCCCAGGCTGGGTCACAGAGAGACCCAGTACTTC. It specifies CSAPRLGHRETQYF.

CDR3 DNA sequence: TGTGCCAGCCGCGGACAGGGAGGCAATCAGCCCCAGCATTTT. This encodes CASRGQGGNQPQHF. The V gene is TRBV6-2 or TRBV6-3, the J gene TRBJ1-5; 8 positions agree with TRBD1. This CDR3 comprises 14 residues. Germline V CDR1 and CDR2: MNHEY, SVGEGT. V shed 8 bases, J shed 2 bases, and the junction held 5 bases outside the gene matches.

This chain's CDR3 is CASSFRKETQYF. CDR3 bases: TGTGCCAGCAGCTTTCGAAAAGAGACCCAGTACTTC. The chain links TRBV11-2 to TRBJ2-5; no clear D gene. V gave up 3 bases and J gave up 3 bases, with 5 bases separating them. This CDR3 is built from 12 residues. The V gene's germline CDR1 is SGHAT and CDR2 FQNNGV.

This clonotype was found a few times. The chain employs TRBV5-1 and TRBJ2-3, with D perhaps assigned TRBD1 or TRBD2 (5 bases each). V dropped 4 bases and J dropped 5 bases, with 17 bases sitting between them. The CDR3 runs to 15 residues. Germline CDR1 reads SGHRS; CDR2 reads YFSETQ. The DNA for the CDR3 is TGCGCCAGCAGCGGGGGTAGGGGCCCACTAGATACGCAGTATTTT. Protein product: CASSGGRGPLDTQYF.

V gene TRBV2 combines with J gene TRBJ2-1; D uncertain. V lost 7 bases and J lost 0, with 13 bases in between. There are 15 residues in the CDR3. From germline, CDR1 is SNHLY and CDR2 FYNNEI. CDR3 residues: CASKRILSSYNEQFF. In DNA form, the CDR3 reads TGTGCCAGCAAGAGAATCCTAAGCTCCTACAATGAGCAGTTCTTC. The full variable domain, completed using reference TRBV2 and TRBJ2-1, is EPEVTQTPSHQVTQMGQEVILRCVPISNHLYFYWYRQILGQKVEFLVSFYNNEISEKSEIFDDQFSVERPDGSNFTLKIRSTKLEDSAMYFCASKRILSSYNEQFFGPGTRLTVL.

This clonotype was observed a handful of times. The genes are TRBV12-3 or TRBV12-4 and TRBJ2-7; TRBD2 agrees at 7 bases. The CDR3 has 13 residues. The ends lost 8 bases at V and 0 bases at J; junction bases unmatched: 4. CDR3 DNA sequence: TGTGCCAGCGTCCCGGGGGGCTCCTACGAGCAGTACTTC. It is translated as CASVPGGSYEQYF.

This clonotype was seen a few times. The chain carries TRBV5-1 and TRBJ1-1; D perhaps matches TRBD1 (5 bases). Germline CDR1 and CDR2: SGHRS and YFSETQ. V was trimmed by 0 bases and J by 1 base, leaving 10 bases between them. This CDR3 comprises 15 residues. DNA for the CDR3: TGCGCCAGCAGCTTGGTGGTAGGGGAGAACACTGAAGCTTTCTTT. Translating it yields CASSLVVGENTEAFF. The full variable domain, completed using reference TRBV5-1 and TRBJ1-1, is KAGVTQTPRYLIKTRGQQVTLSCSPISGHRSVSWYQQTPGQGLQFLFEYFSETQRNKGNFPGRFSGRQFSNSRSEMNVSTLELGDSALYLCASSLVVGENTEAFFGQGTRLTVV.

This clonotype has more than one count but fewer than ten. The V call is TRBV5-1, the J call TRBJ2-3; TRBD1 might be the D (5 bases). Germline CDR1 SGHRS, CDR2 YFSETQ. CDR3 length equals 14 residues. Between the trimmed V and J ends, which lost 0 bases and 6 bases, there was a span of 11 bases. The CDR3 reads CASSLEAPGDTQYF. The CDR3 DNA sequence: TGCGCCAGCAGCTTGGAAGCCCCAGGGGATACGCAGTATTTT.

Only a few counts were recorded for this clonotype. The gene calls are TRBV6-5 and TRBJ1-2, with D perhaps matching TRBD1 (6 bases). V lost 5 bases and J 8 bases, leaving 12 bases between the germline ends. The CDR3 totals 12 residues. CDR1 is MNHEY, CDR2 SVGAGI, per germline. The DNA of the CDR3 is TGTGCCAGCAGTGGCACAGGGTTGGGCTACACCTTC. It yields the protein CASSGTGLGYTF.